This T cell receptor beta chain emerged from a study of cytomegalovirus exposure and HLA in healthy donors. General study results and limits: The classifier reportedly diagnosed cytomegalovirus status with high sensitivity and specificity. Follow-up analysis seemed to connect common viral pathogens with several of the most significant clusters identified. Highest at DRB1 and lowest at HLA-C, TCR association rates differed among HLA loci in a later analysis.

Note on this clone: Its antigen is unknown.

The CDR3 spans 13 residues. CDR1 is SGHAT and CDR2 is FQNNGV in the germline V gene. Trimming removed 0 bases at V and 7 bases at J, with 9 bases between. The PCR made use of 60 Vbeta and 13 Jbeta primers. TCRdb keeps only in-frame clones here, not all; method: immunoSEQ multiplex PCR. The repertoire consists of around 250,000 clones, with about nine tenths occurring once and the leading ten covering roughly 1.6%. The receptor comes from a girl aged 2 to 10 in good health and CMV-seronegative. The sample comprised PBMCs. This chain uses TRBV11-2 with TRBJ1-2; no clear D. CDR3 nucleotides: TGTGCCAGCAGCTTAGAGGGGAGCTCTGGCTACACCTTC. Its translation: CASSLEGSSGYTF.